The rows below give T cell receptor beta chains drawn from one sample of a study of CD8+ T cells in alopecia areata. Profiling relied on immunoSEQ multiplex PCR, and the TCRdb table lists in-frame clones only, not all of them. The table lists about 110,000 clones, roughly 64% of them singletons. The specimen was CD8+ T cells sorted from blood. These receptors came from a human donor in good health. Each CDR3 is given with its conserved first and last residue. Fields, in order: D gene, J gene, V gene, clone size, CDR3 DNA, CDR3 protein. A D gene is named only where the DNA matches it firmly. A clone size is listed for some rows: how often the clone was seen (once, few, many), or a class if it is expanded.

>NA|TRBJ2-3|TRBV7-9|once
TGTGCCAGCAGCTTGGGGATTGTTCTCACAGATACGCAGTATTTT
CASSLGIVLTDTQYF
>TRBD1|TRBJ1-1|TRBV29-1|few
TGCAGCGTCGAAGACAGGGGAAAGGGCACTGAAGCTTTCTTT
CSVEDRGKGTEAFF
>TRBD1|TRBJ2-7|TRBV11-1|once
TGTGCCAGCAGCCCGGGACAGGGGGCTCAGCAGTACTTC
CASSPGQGAQQYF
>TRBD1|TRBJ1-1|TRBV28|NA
TGTGCCAGCACCAACAGGGGATTGAACACTGAAGCTTTCTTT
CASTNRGLNTEAFF
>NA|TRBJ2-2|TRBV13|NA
TGTGCCAGCAGCTCTATTCCCACCGGGGAGCTGTTTTTT
CASSSIPTGELFF
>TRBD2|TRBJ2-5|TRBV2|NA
TGTGCCAGCAGTGAGCTACTAGCGGGGGGCTGTTGCCTGGAGACCCAGTACTTC
CASSELLAGGCCLETQYF
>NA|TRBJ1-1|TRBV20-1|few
TGCAGACCGGGAGGGGAGGGTGAAGCTTTCTTT
CRPGGEGEAFF
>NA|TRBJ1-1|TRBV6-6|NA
TGTGCCAGCAGTTACTCGACACAGCACACTGAAGCTTTCTTT
CASSYSTQHTEAFF
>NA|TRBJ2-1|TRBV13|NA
TGTGCCAGCAGCTTAGAACAGGGAGGCGAGCAGTTCTTC
CASSLEQGGEQFF
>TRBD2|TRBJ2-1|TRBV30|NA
TGTGCCTGGAGTAGGTTCGCGGGGGGGCAGAATGAGCAGTTCTTC
CAWSRFAGGQNEQFF
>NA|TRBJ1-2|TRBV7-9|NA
TGTGCCAGCAGCCGCCGGGTCGATCCTAACTATGGCTACACCTTC
CASSRRVDPNYGYTF
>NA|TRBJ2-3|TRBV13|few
TGTGCCAGCAGCTCAGGGGCGCCTAGCACAGATACGCAGTATTTT
CASSSGAPSTDTQYF
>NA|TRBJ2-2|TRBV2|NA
TGTGCCAGCAGTCTCGGTCTCACGGGGGCCGGGGAGCTGTTTTTT
CASSLGLTGAGELFF
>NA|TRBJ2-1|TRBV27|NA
TGTGCCAGCAGTCGATACTACAATGAGCAGTTCTTC
CASSRYYNEQFF
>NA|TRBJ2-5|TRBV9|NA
TGTGCCAGCAGCGTAGGCGGGAATCAAGAGACCCAGTACTTC
CASSVGGNQETQYF
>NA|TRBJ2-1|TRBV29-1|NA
TGCAGCGTCCCGGGCGGGGCCATTGACAATGAGCAGTTCTTC
CSVPGGAIDNEQFF
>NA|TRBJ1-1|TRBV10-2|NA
TGCGCCAGCAGTATCATGAACACTGAAGCTTTCTTT
CASSIMNTEAFF
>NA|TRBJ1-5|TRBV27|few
TGTGCCAGCAGGACCCGTTACCGTCGCCCCAATCAGCCCCAGCATTTT
CASRTRYRRPNQPQHF
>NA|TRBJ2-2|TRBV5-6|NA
TGTGCCAGCAGCTTGGGTCTGAACACCGGGGAGCTGTTTTTT
CASSLGLNTGELFF
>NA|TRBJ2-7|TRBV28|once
TGTGCCAGCAGGCCGGGGAGGTTTAGCGTCTACGAGCAGTACTTC
CASRPGRFSVYEQYF
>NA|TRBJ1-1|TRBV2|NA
TGTGCCAGCAGTTCAATAGACAGAAACACTGAAGCTTTCTTT
CASSSIDRNTEAFF
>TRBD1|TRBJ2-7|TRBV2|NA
TGTGCCAGCGAGGGACAGGGAGGCCGCGAGCAGTACTTC
CASEGQGGREQYF
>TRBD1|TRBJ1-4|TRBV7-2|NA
TGTGCCAGCAGCCCAACGGACAGGGGGCATGAAAAACTGTTTTTT
CASSPTDRGHEKLFF
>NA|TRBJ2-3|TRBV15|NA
TGTGCCACCAGCGCTGGGGGCCAGCCAGATACGCAGTATTTT
CATSAGGQPDTQYF
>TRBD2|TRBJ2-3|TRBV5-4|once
TGTGCCAGCAGCACGTTCTGGGAGGGAGATACGCAGTATTTT
CASSTFWEGDTQYF
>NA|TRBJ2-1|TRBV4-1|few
TGCGCCAGCAGCCAAGAAGGGCGTGAGCAGTTCTTC
CASSQEGREQFF
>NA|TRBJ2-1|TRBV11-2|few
TGTGCCAGCAGCTTAGATGCAGGGTGGATCGACAATGAGCAGTTCTTC
CASSLDAGWIDNEQFF